Listed below are T cell receptor beta chains from one sample, sequenced in a study of graft-versus-host responses after intestinal transplantation. The protocol was immunoSEQ multiplex PCR, while the TCRdb copy is restricted to in-frame clones and leaves out a portion. The sample consists of more than 55,000 clones, about 87% of them appearing once. The sequencing used PBMCs, collected 26 days after transplant. These receptors all stem from a human patient who received an intestinal transplant, so some T cells may come from the graft donor. CDR3s include the opening cysteine and the closing phenylalanine or tryptophan. A D gene is named only where the DNA matches it firmly. Clone sizes are given selectively: once, few, many, or a class where the clone is expanded.

TRBJ2-3 | TRBV19 | TRBD2 | few | CASSMGRGTDTQYF | TGTGCCAGTAGTATGGGGCGGGGGACAGATACGCAGTATTTT
TRBJ2-7 | TRBV4-1 | TRBD1 | - | CASSPGTDDYEQYF | TGCGCCAGCAGCCCAGGGACAGACGACTACGAGCAGTACTTC
TRBJ2-2 | TRBV19 | TRBD2 | - | CASSVLRLAGGADTGELFF | TGTGCCAGTAGTGTATTGCGACTAGCGGGGGGCGCCGACACCGGGGAGCTGTTTTTT
TRBJ2-7 | TRBV10-2 | - | - | CASSPRQVVYEQYF | TGCGCCAGCAGTCCCCGACAGGTGGTCTACGAGCAGTACTTC
TRBJ2-3 | TRBV15 | - | - | CATSNPGKQGNTQYF | TGTGCCACCAGCAATCCCGGGAAGCAGGGGAATACGCAGTATTTT
TRBJ2-1 | TRBV5-1 | TRBD2 | - | CASSLARLAETYNEQFF | TGCGCCAGCAGCTTGGCCAGGCTAGCGGAAACTTACAATGAGCAGTTCTTC
TRBJ2-1 | TRBV6-5 | TRBD2 | - | CASSSRTSGYNEQFF | TGTGCCAGCAGTTCTAGGACTAGCGGGTACAATGAGCAGTTCTTC
TRBJ2-1 | TRBV27 | TRBD1 | - | CASSLFQTGAYNEQFF | TGTGCCAGCAGTTTATTCCAGACAGGGGCCTACAATGAGCAGTTCTTC
TRBJ2-1 | TRBV11-3 | - | - | CASSLGGRTPPDSEQFF | TGTGCCAGCAGCTTAGGAGGTCGGACCCCCCCCGACAGTGAGCAGTTCTTC
TRBJ2-7 | TRBV7-9 | - | few | CASSPVGGTVSYEQYF | TGTGCCAGCAGCCCCGTTGGAGGGACGGTTTCCTACGAGCAGTACTTC
TRBJ1-1 | TRBV27 | - | - | CASSPLGGGRADTEAFF | TGTGCCAGCAGTCCCCTCGGGGGGGGGAGGGCGGACACTGAAGCTTTCTTT
TRBJ1-2 | TRBV29-1 | - | - | CSVEGYRENYGYTF | TGCAGCGTTGAAGGGTACAGGGAGAACTATGGCTACACCTTC
TRBJ2-7 | TRBV4-1 | - | - | CASSQGPTETSYEQYF | TGCGCCAGCAGCCAAGGACCGACAGAGACCTCCTACGAGCAGTACTTC
TRBJ1-5 | TRBV15 | TRBD1 | - | CATSRDQGDPQPQHF | TGTGCCACCAGCAGAGACCAGGGGGACCCGCAGCCCCAGCATTTT
TRBJ2-7 | TRBV27 | - | - | CASSSDSSGYEQYF | TGTGCCAGCAGTTCGGACAGTAGTGGGTACGAGCAGTACTTC
TRBJ1-3 | TRBV28 | - | few | CASTETVIGNTIYF | TGTGCCAGCACCGAGACAGTTATCGGAAACACCATATATTTT